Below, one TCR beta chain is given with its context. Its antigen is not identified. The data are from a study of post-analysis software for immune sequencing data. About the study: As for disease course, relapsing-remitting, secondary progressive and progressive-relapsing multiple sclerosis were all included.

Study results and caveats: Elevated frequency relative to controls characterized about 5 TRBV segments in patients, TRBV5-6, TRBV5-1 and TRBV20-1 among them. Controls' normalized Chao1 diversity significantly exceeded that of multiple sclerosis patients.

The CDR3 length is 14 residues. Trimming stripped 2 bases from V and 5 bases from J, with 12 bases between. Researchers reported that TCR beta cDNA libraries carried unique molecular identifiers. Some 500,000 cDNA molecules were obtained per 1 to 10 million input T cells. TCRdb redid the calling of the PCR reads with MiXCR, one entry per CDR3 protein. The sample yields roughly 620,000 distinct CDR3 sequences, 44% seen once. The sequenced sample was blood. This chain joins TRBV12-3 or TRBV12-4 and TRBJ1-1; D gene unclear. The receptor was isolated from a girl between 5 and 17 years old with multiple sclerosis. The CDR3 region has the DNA TGTGCCAGCAGTTTACACTCCGGAGGGACTGAAGCTTTCTTT. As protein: CASSLHSGGTEAFF.